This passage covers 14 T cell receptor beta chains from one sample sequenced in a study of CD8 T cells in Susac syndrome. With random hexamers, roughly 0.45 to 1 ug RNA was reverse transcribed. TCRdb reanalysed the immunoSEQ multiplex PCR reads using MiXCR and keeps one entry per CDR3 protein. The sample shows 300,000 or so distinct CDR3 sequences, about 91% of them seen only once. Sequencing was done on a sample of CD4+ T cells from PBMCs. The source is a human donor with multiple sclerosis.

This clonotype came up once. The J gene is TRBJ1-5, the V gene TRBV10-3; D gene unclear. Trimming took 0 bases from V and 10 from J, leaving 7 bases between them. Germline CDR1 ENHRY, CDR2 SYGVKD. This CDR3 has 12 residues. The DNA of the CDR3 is TGTGCCATCAGTGAGTCGCTCGGACCCCAGCATTTT. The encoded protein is CAISESLGPQHF.

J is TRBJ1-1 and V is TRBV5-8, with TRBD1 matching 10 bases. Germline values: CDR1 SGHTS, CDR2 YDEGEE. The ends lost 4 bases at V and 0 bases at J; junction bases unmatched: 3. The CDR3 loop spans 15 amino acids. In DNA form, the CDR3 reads TGTGCCAGCAGCAAGGGACAGGGGCTGAACACTGAAGCTTTCTTT. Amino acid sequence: CASSKGQGLNTEAFF.

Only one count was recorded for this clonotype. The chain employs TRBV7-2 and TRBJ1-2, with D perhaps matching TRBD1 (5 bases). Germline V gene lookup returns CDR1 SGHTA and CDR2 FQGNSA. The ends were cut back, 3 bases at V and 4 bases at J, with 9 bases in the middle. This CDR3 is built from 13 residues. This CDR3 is CASSFAGSYGYTF. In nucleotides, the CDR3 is TGTGCCAGCAGCTTCGCAGGGAGCTATGGCTACACCTTC.

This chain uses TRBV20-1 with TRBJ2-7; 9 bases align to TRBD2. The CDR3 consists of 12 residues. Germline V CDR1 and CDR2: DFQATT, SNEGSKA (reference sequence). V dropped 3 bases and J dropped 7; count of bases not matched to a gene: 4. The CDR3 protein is CSASGREGEQYF. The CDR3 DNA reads TGCAGTGCTAGCGGGCGGGAGGGAGAGCAGTACTTC.

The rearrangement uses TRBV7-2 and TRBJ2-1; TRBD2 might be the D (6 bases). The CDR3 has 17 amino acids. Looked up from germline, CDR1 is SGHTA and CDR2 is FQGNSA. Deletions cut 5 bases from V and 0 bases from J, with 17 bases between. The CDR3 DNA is TGTGCCAGCAGCCCCGGGGCTGGGGGGAGCTCCTACAATGAGCAGTTCTTC. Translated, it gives CASSPGAGGSSYNEQFF. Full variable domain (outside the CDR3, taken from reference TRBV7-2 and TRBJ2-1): GAGVSQSPSNKVTEKGKDVELRCDPISGHTALYWYRQSLGQGLEFLIYFQGNSAPDKSGLPSDRFSAERTGGSVSTLTIQRTQQEDSAVYLCASSPGAGGSSYNEQFFGPGTRLTVL.

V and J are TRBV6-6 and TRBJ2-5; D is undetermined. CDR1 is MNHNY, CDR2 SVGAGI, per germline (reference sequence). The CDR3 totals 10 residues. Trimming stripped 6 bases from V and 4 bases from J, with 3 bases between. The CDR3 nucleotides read TGTGCCAGCAGAGGAGAGACCCAGTACTTC. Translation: CASRGETQYF.

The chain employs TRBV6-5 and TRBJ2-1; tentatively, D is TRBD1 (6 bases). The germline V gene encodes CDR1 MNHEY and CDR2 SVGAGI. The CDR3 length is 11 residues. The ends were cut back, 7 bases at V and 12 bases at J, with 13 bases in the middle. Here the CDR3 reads CASTQGSLQFF. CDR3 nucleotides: TGTGCCAGCACCCAGGGGTCCCTGCAGTTCTTC.

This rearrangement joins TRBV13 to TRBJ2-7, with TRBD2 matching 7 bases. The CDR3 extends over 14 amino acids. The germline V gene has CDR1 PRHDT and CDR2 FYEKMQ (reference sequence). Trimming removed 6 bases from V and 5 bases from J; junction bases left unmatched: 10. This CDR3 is CASRKGGSAHEQYF. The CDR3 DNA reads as TGTGCCAGCAGGAAGGGCGGGAGTGCCCACGAGCAGTACTTC.

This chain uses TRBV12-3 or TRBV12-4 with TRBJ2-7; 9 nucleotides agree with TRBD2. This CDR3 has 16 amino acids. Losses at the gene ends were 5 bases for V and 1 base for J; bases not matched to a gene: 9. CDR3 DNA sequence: TGTGCCAGCAGTCTTTCTAGCGGGATGACTTCCTACGAGCAGTACTTC. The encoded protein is CASSLSSGMTSYEQYF.

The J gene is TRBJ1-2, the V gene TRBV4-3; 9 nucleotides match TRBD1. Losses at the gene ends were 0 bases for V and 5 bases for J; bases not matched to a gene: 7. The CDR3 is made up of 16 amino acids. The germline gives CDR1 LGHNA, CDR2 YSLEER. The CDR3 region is CASSQDLGQGTYGYTF. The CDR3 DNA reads TGCGCCAGCAGCCAAGATCTCGGACAGGGGACGTATGGCTACACCTTC.

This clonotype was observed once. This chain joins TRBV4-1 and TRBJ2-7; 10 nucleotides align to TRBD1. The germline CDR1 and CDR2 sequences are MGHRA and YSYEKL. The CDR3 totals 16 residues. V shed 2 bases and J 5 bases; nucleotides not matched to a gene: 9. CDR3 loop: CASSQLPTGTGDEQYF. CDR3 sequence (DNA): TGCGCCAGCAGCCAACTTCCAACCGGGACAGGGGACGAGCAGTACTTC.

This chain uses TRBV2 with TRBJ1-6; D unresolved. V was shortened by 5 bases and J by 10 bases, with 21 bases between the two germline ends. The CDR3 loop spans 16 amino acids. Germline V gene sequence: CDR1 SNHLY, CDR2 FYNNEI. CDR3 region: CASSPPGRRWRSPLHF. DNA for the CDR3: TGTGCCAGCAGTCCTCCAGGACGTCGGTGGCGGTCACCCCTCCACTTT.

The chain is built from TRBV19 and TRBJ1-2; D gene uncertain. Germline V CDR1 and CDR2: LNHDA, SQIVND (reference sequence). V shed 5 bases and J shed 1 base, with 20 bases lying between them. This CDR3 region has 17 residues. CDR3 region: CASSEGRWAPFNYGYTF. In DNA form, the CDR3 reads TGTGCCAGTAGTGAGGGCAGGTGGGCCCCCTTTAACTATGGCTACACCTTC.

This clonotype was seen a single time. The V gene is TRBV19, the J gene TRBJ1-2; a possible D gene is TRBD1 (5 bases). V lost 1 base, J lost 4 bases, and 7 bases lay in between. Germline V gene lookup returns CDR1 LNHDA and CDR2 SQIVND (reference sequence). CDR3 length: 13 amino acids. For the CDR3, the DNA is TGTGCCAGTAGTATAGGCAGGGCCTATGGCTACACCTTC. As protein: CASSIGRAYGYTF.